Listed here are 14 T cell receptor beta chains from one sample, sequenced in a study of cytomegalovirus exposure and HLA in healthy donors. Only in-frame clones appear in the TCRdb table, and some are missing; sequencing was by immunoSEQ multiplex PCR. The sample records roughly 200,000 clones, about 81% being singletons. Sequencing was carried out using PBMCs. All receptors derive from a woman under 40 in good health and CMV-seronegative.

To note about this clone: Germline and junction disagree at one end, which may indicate a read error. The J gene is TRBJ2-3, the V gene TRBV11-2, with D possibly being TRBD1 (6 bases). The CDR3 consists of 15 residues. Germline V gene lookup returns CDR1 SGHAT and CDR2 FQNNGV. CDR3 sequence: CASRLGGHNTDTQYF. The CDR3 region has the DNA TGTGCCAGCAGATTAGGGGGACATAACACAGATACGCAGTATTTT.

The chain uses TRBV25-1 and TRBJ2-2, with D perhaps TRBD2 (6 bases). Germline loops: CDR1 MGHDK, CDR2 SYGVNS. The CDR3 spans 14 residues. Trimming left V 6 bases short and J 1 base short, with 9 bases between. CDR3 region: CASSGSRNTGELFF. In DNA, the CDR3 is TGTGCCAGCAGCGGGAGCCGGAACACCGGGGAGCTGTTTTTT.

The rearrangement joins TRBV27 to TRBJ1-2; 7 bases are a match to TRBD1. Germline V CDR1 and CDR2: MNHEY, SMNVEV (reference sequence). V shed 3 bases, J shed 2 bases, and the junction held 6 bases outside the gene matches. There are 15 residues in the CDR3. The CDR3 DNA reads as TGTGCCAGCAGTTTGTCCGGGACAGACAACTATGGCTACACCTTC. Translating it yields CASSLSGTDNYGYTF.

CDR3 in DNA: TGTGCCAGCAGCCCACAAGAAAGCTCCTACAATGAGCAGTTCTTC. Translated: CASSPQESSYNEQFF. V and J are TRBV7-8 and TRBJ2-1; D is unclear. Germline assignment: CDR1 SGHVS and CDR2 FQNEAQ. The CDR3 loop spans 15 amino acids. Trimming removed 5 bases at V and 0 bases at J, with 11 bases between.

CDR3: CAWSRGTTGELFF. CDR3 in DNA: TGTGCCTGGAGTCGGGGAACCACCGGGGAGCTGTTTTTT. This rearrangement joins TRBV30 to TRBJ2-2; maybe TRBD2 (5 bases). Germline loops: CDR1 GTSNPN, CDR2 SVGIG (reference sequence). The CDR3 spans 13 residues. V lost 2 bases and J lost 4, with 8 bases in between.

This clone was seen many times. The chain employs TRBV28 and TRBJ2-7; 7 positions agree with TRBD1. The CDR3 extends over 15 amino acids. CDR1 is MDHEN and CDR2 is SYDVKM in the germline V gene. The V and J ends lost 6 bases and 0 bases, in that order; junction bases with no gene match: 8. CDR3 protein: CASSQASGGSYEQYF. The CDR3 region has the DNA TGTGCCAGCAGCCAAGCTTCAGGGGGCTCCTACGAGCAGTACTTC.

This rearrangement joins TRBV7-6 to TRBJ2-7; 7 bases are a match to TRBD2. CDR1 is SGHVS and CDR2 is FNYEAQ in the germline V gene. The CDR3 extends over 15 amino acids. J was trimmed by 3 bases and V by 1 base; bases with no gene match: 6. CDR3 protein: CASSLGAGTLYEQYF. The CDR3 nucleotides read TGTGCCAGCAGCTTAGGAGCGGGAACACTCTACGAGCAGTACTTC.

This rearrangement joins TRBV29-1 to TRBJ2-1; 11 bases match TRBD2. The V gene end was trimmed by 6 bases and the J gene end by 7 bases; junction bases not matched to a gene: 8. Germline-derived CDR1 and CDR2 are SQVTM and ANQGSEA. The CDR3 totals 14 residues. The CDR3, as DNA: TGCAGCGTGGCGACTAGCGGGAAAAGGAATGAGCAGTTCTTC. Translated, it gives CSVATSGKRNEQFF.

The gene calls are TRBV30 and TRBJ1-5; a weak D match, TRBD1 (5 bases). The CDR3 sequence is 12 residues long. V gave up 5 bases and J gave up 10 bases, with 15 bases separating them. Looked up from germline, CDR1 is GTSNPN and CDR2 is SVGIG (reference sequence). The CDR3: CAWDSGISPQHF. CDR3 DNA: TGTGCCTGGGACAGCGGGATCAGTCCCCAGCATTTT. Full variable domain (missing parts from reference TRBV30 and TRBJ1-5): SQTIHQWPATLVQPVGSPLSLECTVEGTSNPNLYWYRQAAGRGLQLLFYSVGIGQISSEVPQNLSASRPQDRQFILSSKKLLLSDSGFYLCAWDSGISPQHFGDGTRLSIL.

V is TRBV5-1 and J is TRBJ2-2; no clear D. This CDR3 spans 15 amino acids. With 1 base removed from V and 1 base from J, the gap between germline ends came to 8 bases. The germline V gene encodes CDR1 SGHRS and CDR2 YFSETQ. The CDR3 region is CASSLFGENTGELFF. In nucleotides, the CDR3 is TGCGCCAGCAGCTTGTTCGGTGAGAACACCGGGGAGCTGTTTTTT.

The chain uses TRBV5-6 and TRBJ1-4; 8 bases map to TRBD1. V shed 2 bases and J 10 bases; nucleotides not matched to a gene: 4. This CDR3 region has 13 residues. The germline gives CDR1 SGHDT, CDR2 YYEEEE. The CDR3 loop reads CASSFGQGGKLFF. The DNA of the CDR3 is TGTGCCAGCAGCTTTGGACAGGGAGGAAAACTGTTTTTT.

The J gene is TRBJ1-5, the V gene TRBV19, with TRBD1 matching over 7 bases. V trimming: 6 bases; J trimming: 3 bases; junction bases outside the gene matches: 5. The CDR3 is 14 residues long. Germline values: CDR1 LNHDA, CDR2 SQIVND (reference sequence). Here the CDR3 reads CASSPTGTNQPQHF. CDR3 DNA: TGTGCCAGTAGCCCGACAGGGACCAATCAGCCCCAGCATTTT.

The CDR3 spells CASSSRLERSYEQYF. In DNA, the CDR3 is TGTGCCAGCAGTTCCCGGCTAGAACGCTCCTACGAGCAGTACTTC. The J gene is TRBJ2-7, the V gene TRBV6-5; D remains unclear. V was trimmed by 4 bases and J by 0 bases, leaving 13 bases between them. The germline CDR1 and CDR2 sequences are MNHEY and SVGAGI. There are 15 residues in the CDR3.

The chain is built from TRBV5-4 and TRBJ1-2, with a tentative D call TRBD1 (6 bases). This CDR3 has 16 residues. Trimming took off 4 bases at V and 4 bases at J, with 20 bases between the two ends. Looked up from germline, CDR1 is SGHNT and CDR2 is YYREEE (reference sequence). This CDR3 reads CASSIRSIQGSYGYTF. Written as DNA, the CDR3 is TGTGCCAGCAGCATAAGATCAATTCAGGGGAGCTATGGCTACACCTTC.